This record looks at one T cell receptor (beta chain) sequence and its context. The specificity of this receptor is unknown. Per-base quality was not reported, and no clone a single base away is much larger than it. The CDR3 starts with the cysteine, ends with the phenylalanine, and has 12 residues. Solely the CDR3 DNA is kept, with 36 bases framed from the first base. Relative to germline, V is 2 bases shorter and J is 5 bases shorter, with 3 bases between their ends. CDR1 is given as MDHEN and CDR2 as SYDVKM, both from the germline V gene. These data are taken from a study of control samples from healthy donors and cancer patients (dated by TCRdb to 2020 to 2022). The method behind the library was the immunoSEQ multiplex PCR assay. In its TCRdb copy, this immuneACCESS table keeps in-frame sequences only and misses some clones. Where compared with another copy, unresolved V genes explain less than half of these, and the others have no known cause. The sample data list around 93,000 clones, and approximately 92% of these were observed just once. Of the sample, approximately 3% is held by the ten largest clones.

The sequencing input was blood. The sequence joins TRBV28 to TRBJ2-2, with no reliable assignment of the D segment. This clonotype originated in a human donor in good health. The donor label of this sample is uncertain. The CDR3 reads CASSLNTGELFF. The base sequence is TGTGCCAGCAGTTTAAATACCGGGGAGCTGTTTTTT.